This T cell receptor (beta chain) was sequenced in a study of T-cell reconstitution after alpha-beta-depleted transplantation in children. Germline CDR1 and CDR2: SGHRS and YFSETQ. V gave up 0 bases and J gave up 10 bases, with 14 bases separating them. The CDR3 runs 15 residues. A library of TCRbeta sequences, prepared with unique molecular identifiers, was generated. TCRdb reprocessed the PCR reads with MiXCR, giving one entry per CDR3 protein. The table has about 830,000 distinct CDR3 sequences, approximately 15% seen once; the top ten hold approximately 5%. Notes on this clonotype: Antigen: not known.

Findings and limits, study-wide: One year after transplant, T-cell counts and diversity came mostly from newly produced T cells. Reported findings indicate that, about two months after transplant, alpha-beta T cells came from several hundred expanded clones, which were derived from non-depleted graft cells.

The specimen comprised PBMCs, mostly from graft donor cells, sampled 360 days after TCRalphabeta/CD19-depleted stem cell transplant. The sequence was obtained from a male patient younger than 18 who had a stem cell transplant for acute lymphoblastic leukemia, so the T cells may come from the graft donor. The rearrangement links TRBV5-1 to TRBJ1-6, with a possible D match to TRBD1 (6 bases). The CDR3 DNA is TGCGCCAGCAGCTTGGCGGGGGCTGAAAGGTCACCCCTCCACTTT. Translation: CASSLAGAERSPLHF.